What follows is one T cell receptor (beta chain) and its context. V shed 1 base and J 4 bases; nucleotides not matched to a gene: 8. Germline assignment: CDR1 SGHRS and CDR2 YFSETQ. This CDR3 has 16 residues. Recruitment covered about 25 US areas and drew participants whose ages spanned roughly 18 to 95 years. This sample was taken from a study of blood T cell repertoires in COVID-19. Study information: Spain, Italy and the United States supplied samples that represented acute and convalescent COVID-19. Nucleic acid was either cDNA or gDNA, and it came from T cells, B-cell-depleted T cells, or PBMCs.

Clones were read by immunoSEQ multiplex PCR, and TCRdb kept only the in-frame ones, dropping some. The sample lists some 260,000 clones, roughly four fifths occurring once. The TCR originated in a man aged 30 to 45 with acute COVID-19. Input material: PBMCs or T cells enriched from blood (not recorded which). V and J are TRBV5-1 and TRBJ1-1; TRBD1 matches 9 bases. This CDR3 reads CASSLITGQGTTEAFF. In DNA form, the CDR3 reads TGCGCCAGCAGCTTGATTACGGGACAGGGAACCACTGAAGCTTTCTTT.